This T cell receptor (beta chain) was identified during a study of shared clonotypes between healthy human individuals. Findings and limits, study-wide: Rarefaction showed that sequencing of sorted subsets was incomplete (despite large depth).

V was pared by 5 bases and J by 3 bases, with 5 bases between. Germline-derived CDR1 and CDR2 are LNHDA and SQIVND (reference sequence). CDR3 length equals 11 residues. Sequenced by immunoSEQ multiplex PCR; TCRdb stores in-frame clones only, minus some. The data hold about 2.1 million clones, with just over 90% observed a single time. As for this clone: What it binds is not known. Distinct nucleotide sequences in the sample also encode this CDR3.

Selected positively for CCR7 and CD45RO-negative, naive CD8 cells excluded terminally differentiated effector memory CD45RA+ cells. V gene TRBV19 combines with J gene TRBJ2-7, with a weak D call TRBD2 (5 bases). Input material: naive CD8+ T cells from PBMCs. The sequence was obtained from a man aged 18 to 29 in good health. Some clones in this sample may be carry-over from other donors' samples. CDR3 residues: CASSEGYEQYF. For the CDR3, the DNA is TGTGCCAGTAGTGAGGGCTACGAGCAGTACTTC.